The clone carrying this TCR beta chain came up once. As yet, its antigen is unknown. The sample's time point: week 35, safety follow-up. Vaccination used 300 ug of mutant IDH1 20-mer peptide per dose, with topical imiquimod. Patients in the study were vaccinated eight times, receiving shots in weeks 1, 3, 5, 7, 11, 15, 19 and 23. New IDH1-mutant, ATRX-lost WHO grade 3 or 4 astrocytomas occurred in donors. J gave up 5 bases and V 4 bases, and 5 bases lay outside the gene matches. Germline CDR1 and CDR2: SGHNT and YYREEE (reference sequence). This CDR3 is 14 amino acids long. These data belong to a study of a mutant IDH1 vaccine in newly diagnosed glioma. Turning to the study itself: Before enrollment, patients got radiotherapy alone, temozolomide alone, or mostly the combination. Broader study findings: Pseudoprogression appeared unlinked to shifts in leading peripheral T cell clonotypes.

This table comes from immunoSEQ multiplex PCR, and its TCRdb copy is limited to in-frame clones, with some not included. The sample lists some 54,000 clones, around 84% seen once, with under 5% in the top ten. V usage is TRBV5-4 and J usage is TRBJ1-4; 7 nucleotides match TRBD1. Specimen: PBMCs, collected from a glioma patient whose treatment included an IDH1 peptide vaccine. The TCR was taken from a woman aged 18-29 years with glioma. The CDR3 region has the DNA TGTGCCAGCAGCCGACAGGGCTCAAATGAAAAACTGTTTTTT. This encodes CASSRQGSNEKLFF.